Presented here are 8 T cell receptor beta chains from one specimen sequenced in a study of T-cell memory formation after mild COVID-19. TCRdb processed the 5' RACE reads anew with MiXCR; each CDR3 protein has one entry. There are approximately 390,000 distinct CDR3 sequences in the sample; 15% to 20% occur only once, and roughly 21% lies in the top ten. The sequenced material came from PBMCs or a T cell subset sorted from them (not recorded which). These receptors came from a man in his late teens or twenties who had mild COVID-19 (a few samples of this study predate the infection). Cell type and time point are not known.

This sequence joins TRBV4-3 and TRBJ2-1; unclear D gene. The germline V gene has CDR1 LGHNA and CDR2 YSLEER. The CDR3 contains 15 residues. V lost 4 bases, J lost 6 bases, and 16 bases lay in between. Here the CDR3 reads CASSPDFSPFNEQFF. The CDR3 bases are TGCGCCAGCAGCCCTGACTTCTCCCCCTTCAATGAGCAGTTCTTC.

The chain uses TRBV18 and TRBJ2-5; maybe TRBD2 (6 bases). With 3 bases removed from V and 4 bases from J, the gap between germline ends came to 12 bases. CDR3 length: 14 amino acids. Per the germline V gene, CDR1 is KGHSH and CDR2 is LQKENI. The DNA of the CDR3 is TGTGCCAGCTCACCTGACGGGGGTGGAGAGACCCAGTACTTC. Its translation: CASSPDGGGETQYF.

A few counts support this clonotype. The rearrangement links TRBV5-1 to TRBJ1-6, with 7 bases fitting TRBD1. Germline V gives CDR1 SGHRS, CDR2 YFSETQ. Trimming took 5 bases from V and 10 from J; bases not matched to a gene: 9. This CDR3 contains 14 residues. CDR3 sequence reads: CASSPTGSWSPLHF. The CDR3, as DNA: TGCGCCAGCAGTCCGACAGGGTCATGGTCACCCCTCCACTTT.

This clonotype was counted between two and nine times. The rearrangement joins TRBV5-5 to TRBJ2-2; unclear D gene. The V end lost 0 bases, the J end lost 6 bases, and 6 bases lay between the germline ends. The CDR3 has 13 residues. Germline V gene data show CDR1 as SGHKS and CDR2 as YYEKEE (reference sequence). The CDR3 DNA reads TGTGCCAGCAGCTTGGCATGGGCCGGGGAGCTGTTTTTT. Protein sequence: CASSLAWAGELFF.

This clonotype has ten or more counts. The chain uses TRBV4-1 and TRBJ2-3; 7 nucleotides line up with TRBD2. The V gene end was trimmed by 5 bases and the J gene end by 3 bases; junction bases not matched to a gene: 11. The CDR3 contains 16 residues. Germline V lookup: CDR1 MGHRA, CDR2 YSYEKL. As DNA, the CDR3 is TGCGCCAGCAGCTCCCCAGAGCGGGGAGTTACAGATACGCAGTATTTT. Amino acids: CASSSPERGVTDTQYF.

The gene calls are TRBV4-3 and TRBJ1-5, with a possible D match to TRBD1 (6 bases). CDR1 and CDR2 (germline): LGHNA, YSLEER. The length of the CDR3 is 16 residues. V lost 3 bases to trimming and J lost 3 bases, with 15 bases between them. The CDR3 DNA reads TGCGCCAGCAGCCAGAAGAGACAGGCGATCAATCAGCCCCAGCATTTT. Its protein product is CASSQKRQAINQPQHF.

The chain joins TRBV7-9 to TRBJ1-1; 9 bases map to TRBD1. Losses at the gene ends were 4 bases for V and 5 bases for J; bases not matched to a gene: 5. The CDR3 consists of 14 residues. Germline V CDR1 and CDR2: SEHNR, FQNEAQ (reference sequence). This chain's CDR3 is CASSSQGATTEAFF. The CDR3 nucleotides are TGTGCCAGCAGCTCACAGGGGGCGACGACTGAAGCTTTCTTT.

This clonotype was picked up many times. The CDR3 coding sequence is TGTGCCAGCACCCGGTCCACAGATACGCAGTATTTT. It encodes CASTRSTDTQYF. The genes are TRBV7-2 and TRBJ2-3; D unclear. CDR3 size: 12 residues. Germline CDR1 is SGHTA and CDR2 is FQGNSA. V shed 7 bases and J shed 2 bases, with 7 bases lying between them.